This T cell receptor (beta chain) was recorded in a study of shared clonotypes between healthy human individuals. Findings of the study overall: Sharing across a handful of donors was seen in roughly 5% of naive CD4 clonotypes.

V shed 7 bases and J shed 2 bases, with 18 bases lying between them. Germline CDR1 and CDR2: SGHAT and FQNNGV. The CDR3 runs to 15 residues. Turning to this clone: Its target is not known.

Data came from immunoSEQ multiplex PCR; TCRdb stores just in-frame clones and leaves some out. The sample has over 700,000 clones; over 55% are singletons. The sample taken for sequencing was memory CD4+ T cells sorted from blood. Subset reported: CD45RA-negative fraction. The chain has TRBV11-2 and TRBJ2-7; D unclear. The sequence came from a woman between 25 and 40 years old in good health. DNA of the CDR3: TGTGCCAGCACCCAACAGCCTGGGTCGACCTACGAGCAGTACTTC. This translates into CASTQQPGSTYEQYF.